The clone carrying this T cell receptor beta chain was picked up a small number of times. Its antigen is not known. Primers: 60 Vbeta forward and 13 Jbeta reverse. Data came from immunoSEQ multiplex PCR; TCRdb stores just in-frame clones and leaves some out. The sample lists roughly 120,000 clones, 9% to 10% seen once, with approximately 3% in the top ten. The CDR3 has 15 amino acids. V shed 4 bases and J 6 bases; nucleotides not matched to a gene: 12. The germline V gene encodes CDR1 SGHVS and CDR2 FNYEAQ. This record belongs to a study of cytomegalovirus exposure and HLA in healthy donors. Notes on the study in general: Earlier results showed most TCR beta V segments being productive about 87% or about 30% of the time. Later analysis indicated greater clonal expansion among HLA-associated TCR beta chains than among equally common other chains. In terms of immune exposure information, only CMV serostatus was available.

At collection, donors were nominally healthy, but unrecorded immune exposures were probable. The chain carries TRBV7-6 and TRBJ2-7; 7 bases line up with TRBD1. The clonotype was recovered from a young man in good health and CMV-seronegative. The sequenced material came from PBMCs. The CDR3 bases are TGTGCCAGCAGCTCCCGGCAGGGGGTTGAAGGCGAGCAGTACTTC. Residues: CASSSRQGVEGEQYF.